This T cell receptor beta chain was retrieved from a study of cytomegalovirus exposure and HLA in healthy donors. General observations from the study: The records held CMV serostatus as the only immune exposure information. Earlier analysis found most TCR beta V segments productive about 90% or about 30% of the time. Donors belonging to an Asian-associated ancestry cluster reportedly showed fewer N-insertions in productive TCRs than the roughly 670-donor mean, according to what a later analysis found.

13 Jbeta primers and 60 Vbeta primers were used for the PCR. Sequenced by immunoSEQ multiplex PCR; TCRdb stores in-frame clones only, minus some. The sample yields about 35,000 clones, 80% seen once. As concerns this clone: Its antigen is undetermined.

The CDR3 runs 14 residues. Germline CDR1 is SGHVS and CDR2 is FNYEAQ. Trimming stripped 0 bases from V and 1 base from J, with 6 bases between. The clonotype was recovered from a male donor in good health and CMV-seronegative. This chain connects TRBV7-6 to TRBJ2-5; D gene uncertain. Material for sequencing was PBMCs. The CDR3 spells CASSLAPIQETQYF. Here the CDR3 DNA reads TGTGCCAGCAGCTTAGCCCCTATCCAAGAGACCCAGTACTTC. Full variable domain (missing parts from reference TRBV7-6 and TRBJ2-5): GAGVSQSPRYKVTKRGQDVALRCDPISGHVSLYWYRQALGQGPEFLTYFNYEAQQDKSGLPNDRFSAERPEGSISTLTIQRTEQRDSAMYRCASSLAPIQETQYFGPGTRLLVL.